Listed below are T cell receptor beta chains from one sample, sequenced in a study of blood T cells in healthy people across ages. TCRdb used MiXCR to reprocess the 5' RACE reads, holding one entry per CDR3 protein. The repertoire consists of roughly 680,000 distinct CDR3 sequences, with roughly 49% occurring once and the leading ten covering about a third. The sample comprised blood. Receptors were obtained from a woman aged 60-75 years in good health. Each CDR3 is given with its conserved first and last residue. Clone size appears in some rows only: once, few, many, or a class for an expanded clone.

cdr3_aa: CSARDRIPRNEQFF; j_call: TRBJ2-1; v_call: TRBV20-1; clone_size: -
cdr3_aa: CSARGEGNTDTQYF; j_call: TRBJ2-3; v_call: TRBV20-1; clone_size: -
cdr3_aa: CSASRAASSYEQYF; j_call: TRBJ2-7; v_call: TRBV29-1; clone_size: few
cdr3_aa: CASSESAGVTYGYTF; j_call: TRBJ1-2; v_call: TRBV2; clone_size: -
cdr3_aa: CASSHLGGMNTEAFF; j_call: TRBJ1-1; v_call: TRBV3-1; clone_size: -
cdr3_aa: CASSGDGWDEQFF; j_call: TRBJ2-1; v_call: TRBV9; clone_size: -
cdr3_aa: CASRNLAGGYNEQFF; j_call: TRBJ2-1; v_call: TRBV4-2; clone_size: -
cdr3_aa: CASTYPGLAGSQETQYF; j_call: TRBJ2-5; v_call: TRBV21-1; clone_size: few
cdr3_aa: CSALLSETQYF; j_call: TRBJ2-5; v_call: TRBV29-1; clone_size: -
cdr3_aa: CAISESRTSPRRVGSYNEQYF; j_call: -; v_call: TRBV10-3; clone_size: once
cdr3_aa: CSARGRSGQETQHF; j_call: TRBJ2-5; v_call: TRBV20-1; clone_size: -
cdr3_aa: CATSDLPYRSNEQFF; j_call: TRBJ2-1; v_call: TRBV24-1; clone_size: -
cdr3_aa: CASSLSSTGGQNIQYF; j_call: TRBJ2-4; v_call: TRBV5-4; clone_size: few
cdr3_aa: CASSPLGGTYNEQFF; j_call: TRBJ2-1; v_call: TRBV12-3/TRBV12-4; clone_size: -
cdr3_aa: CASSSVVGRDYGYTF; j_call: TRBJ1-2; v_call: TRBV12-3/TRBV12-4; clone_size: -
cdr3_aa: CASRLAGGREQYF; j_call: TRBJ2-7; v_call: TRBV6-2/TRBV6-3; clone_size: -
cdr3_aa: CASSARGGRDLHYEQYF; j_call: TRBJ2-7; v_call: TRBV7-2; clone_size: -
cdr3_aa: CASNLDGYNEQFF; j_call: TRBJ2-1; v_call: TRBV5-1; clone_size: -
cdr3_aa: CSARSISGTDEQFF; j_call: TRBJ2-1; v_call: TRBV20-1; clone_size: few
cdr3_aa: CASSLAPQGGEQYF; j_call: TRBJ2-7; v_call: TRBV7-2; clone_size: -
cdr3_aa: CASSLLTVDGELFF; j_call: TRBJ2-2; v_call: TRBV3-1; clone_size: -
cdr3_aa: CASSRDITDYNEQFF; j_call: TRBJ2-1; v_call: TRBV28; clone_size: -
cdr3_aa: CASSTVISKGTDTQYF; j_call: TRBJ2-3; v_call: TRBV5-1; clone_size: -
cdr3_aa: CASSRYREETQYF; j_call: TRBJ2-5; v_call: TRBV27; clone_size: few
cdr3_aa: CSVRGARSTGELFF; j_call: TRBJ2-2; v_call: TRBV29-1; clone_size: -
cdr3_aa: CASGVGNEQFF; j_call: TRBJ2-1; v_call: TRBV25-1; clone_size: few
cdr3_aa: CASTQGAYQPQHF; j_call: TRBJ1-5; v_call: TRBV28; clone_size: few
cdr3_aa: CATSRDPNTEAFF; j_call: TRBJ1-1; v_call: TRBV15; clone_size: -
cdr3_aa: CASSPRSSGSPSYNEQFF; j_call: TRBJ2-1; v_call: TRBV18; clone_size: -
cdr3_aa: CASSQLGGQKNTEAFF; j_call: TRBJ1-1; v_call: TRBV18; clone_size: -
cdr3_aa: CASSQRVGGLSPLHF; j_call: TRBJ1-6; v_call: TRBV12-3/TRBV12-4; clone_size: -
cdr3_aa: CASSRQGIADTQYF; j_call: TRBJ2-3; v_call: TRBV7-2; clone_size: -
cdr3_aa: CASSLVMGSINSPLHF; j_call: TRBJ1-6; v_call: TRBV27; clone_size: few
cdr3_aa: CASSEGQGVLEKLFF; j_call: TRBJ1-4; v_call: TRBV2; clone_size: -
cdr3_aa: CSARTSVQETQYF; j_call: TRBJ2-5; v_call: TRBV20-1; clone_size: -
cdr3_aa: CASSKTSAGGNEQFF; j_call: TRBJ2-1; v_call: TRBV27; clone_size: few
cdr3_aa: CSAATGGREKLFF; j_call: TRBJ1-4; v_call: TRBV20-1; clone_size: many
cdr3_aa: CASSRGGTSYEQYF; j_call: TRBJ2-7; v_call: TRBV7-3; clone_size: few
cdr3_aa: CASSPDLSSYNEQFF; j_call: TRBJ2-1; v_call: TRBV7-9; clone_size: -
cdr3_aa: CASSFWAEAFF; j_call: TRBJ1-1; v_call: TRBV7-2; clone_size: few
cdr3_aa: CSVASGGLGAFF; j_call: TRBJ1-1; v_call: TRBV29-1; clone_size: -
cdr3_aa: CSASPPDGQAQSTGELFF; j_call: TRBJ2-2; v_call: TRBV20-1; clone_size: -
cdr3_aa: CSALRSLPYNEQFF; j_call: TRBJ2-1; v_call: TRBV20-1; clone_size: many
cdr3_aa: CASSLAQWLGYTF; j_call: TRBJ1-2; v_call: TRBV7-8; clone_size: many
cdr3_aa: CASSLVGEGYNEQFF; j_call: TRBJ2-1; v_call: TRBV28; clone_size: -
cdr3_aa: CASSESLAGVGNIQYF; j_call: TRBJ2-4; v_call: TRBV2; clone_size: -
cdr3_aa: CSAKLAPSSYEQYF; j_call: TRBJ2-7; v_call: TRBV20-1; clone_size: few
cdr3_aa: CASIQGLCTEAFF; j_call: TRBJ1-1; v_call: TRBV21-1; clone_size: few
cdr3_aa: CASSELRAGQETQYF; j_call: TRBJ2-5; v_call: TRBV6-1; clone_size: once
cdr3_aa: CAINRTGTGRGDEQYF; j_call: TRBJ2-7; v_call: TRBV10-3; clone_size: -
cdr3_aa: CASSSRDTAGGYTF; j_call: TRBJ1-2; v_call: TRBV7-2; clone_size: -
cdr3_aa: CSLGQGGLNEQYF; j_call: TRBJ2-7; v_call: TRBV29-1; clone_size: -
cdr3_aa: CASSPNLLSSYEQYF; j_call: TRBJ2-7; v_call: TRBV7-2; clone_size: -
cdr3_aa: CASSQAPTDRGGYTF; j_call: TRBJ1-2; v_call: TRBV4-2; clone_size: -
cdr3_aa: CASSQEGLAESSYNEQFF; j_call: TRBJ2-1; v_call: TRBV3-1; clone_size: -
cdr3_aa: CASSPKATDTQYF; j_call: TRBJ2-3; v_call: TRBV4-2; clone_size: few
cdr3_aa: CASRLGTTEQFF; j_call: TRBJ2-1; v_call: TRBV12-3/TRBV12-4; clone_size: few
cdr3_aa: CSVEVLAGGEQYF; j_call: TRBJ2-5; v_call: TRBV29-1; clone_size: once
cdr3_aa: CASSVGIAGGPSSYNEQFF; j_call: TRBJ2-1; v_call: TRBV9; clone_size: -